Each of the 29 T cell receptor beta chains below was sequenced from the same sample in a study of identical twins (dated by TCRdb to the mid-2010s). Libraries were prepared through 5' RACE. The sample was run on an Illumina HiSeq 2000. In-frame beta chains were kept once TCRdb had trimmed the public reads at Q25 with fastp and called clones with MiXCR. Identical CDR3 protein sequences are pooled into one entry, listed with their most common genes and DNA. This sample is represented by some 630,000 distinct CDR3 sequences; roughly 7.2% of them were singletons. The leading ten clones occupy less than 2% of the sample. The same data also contributed to another study, on yellow fever vaccine responses in identical twins.

The sequenced material came from PBMCs. The receptor source for this set is a woman between 18 and 30 years old in good health.

Ten or more counts support this clonotype. The chain combines TRBV29-1 with TRBJ2-6, with D perhaps being TRBD1 or TRBD2 (6 bases each). There are 12 residues in the CDR3. Trimming cost V 7 bases and J 4 bases, with 8 bases left between them. Germline-derived CDR1 and CDR2 are SQVTM and ANQGSEA. CDR3 DNA sequence: TGCAGCGCGGGGGCCGGGGCCAACGTCCTGACTTTC. Translation gives CSAGAGANVLTF.

There are a few counts of this clonotype. V is TRBV7-2 and J is TRBJ2-1; 7 bases match TRBD2. Germline CDR1 reads SGHTA; CDR2 reads FQGNSA. The junction had 8 bases not matched to a gene; V was cut back by 0 bases and J by 9 bases. The CDR3 covers 15 residues. For the CDR3, the DNA is TGTGCCAGCAGCTTAGCGGGTGTGACTAGCAGTGAGCAGTTCTTC. Its protein product is CASSLAGVTSSEQFF.

At least ten counts were recorded for this clonotype. The chain combines TRBV3-1 with TRBJ2-4; either TRBD1 or TRBD2 may supply D (5 bases each). This CDR3 region has 16 residues. V lost 6 bases and J 4 bases, leaving 19 bases between the germline ends. CDR1 and CDR2 from the germline V gene are LGHDT and YNNKEL (reference sequence). The CDR3 spells CASRDKPGTRKNIQYF. The CDR3 region has the DNA TGTGCCAGCAGAGATAAACCCGGGACGCGGAAAAACATTCAGTACTTC.

The table lists this clonotype with many counts. The CDR3 coding sequence is TGTGCCAGCAGCCCCCATGCCAATGAGCAGTTCTTC. Translating it yields CASSPHANEQFF. The chain recombines TRBV11-2 with TRBJ2-1, with D hard to call. The CDR3 runs 12 residues. In germline, CDR1 is SGHAT, CDR2 FQNNGV. The V gene lost 5 bases and the J gene lost 6 bases, with 8 bases spanning the gap.

This clonotype was observed at least ten times. V gene TRBV20-1 combines with J gene TRBJ2-5, with a tentative D call TRBD2 (6 bases). Germline V gives CDR1 DFQATT, CDR2 SNEGSKA (reference sequence). The CDR3 sequence is 15 residues long. Trimming removed 6 bases from V and 0 bases from J, with 17 bases in between. The CDR3 sequence is CSAQGDSGNQETQYF. The DNA of the CDR3 is TGCAGTGCCCAAGGGGATAGCGGAAACCAAGAGACCCAGTACTTC.

The rearrangement uses TRBV11-2 and TRBJ2-5; possible D gene TRBD1, 5 bases. CDR3 length: 16 residues. V was pared by 5 bases and J by 2 bases, with 18 bases between. CDR1 SGHAT and CDR2 FQNNGV come from the germline V gene. The CDR3 region has the DNA TGTGCCAGCAGCCCACCCCAGGGTTTGAGTCAAGAGACCCAGTACTTC. Its protein is CASSPPQGLSQETQYF.

This clonotype was seen many times. This chain uses TRBV7-9 with TRBJ1-2; D ambiguous. Germline assignment: CDR1 SEHNR and CDR2 FQNEAQ (reference sequence). V was shortened by 4 bases and J by 8 bases, with 14 bases between the two germline ends. The CDR3 extends over 13 amino acids. CDR3 coding DNA: TGTGCCAGCAGCTCGACAAGCCTCGGAGGCTACACCTTC. This translates into CASSSTSLGGYTF. The full variable domain, completed using reference TRBV7-9 and TRBJ1-2, is DTGVSQNPRHKITKRGQNVTFRCDPISEHNRLYWYRQTLGQGPEFLTYFQNEAQLEKSRLLSDRFSAERPKGSFSTLEIQRTEQGDSAMYLCASSSTSLGGYTFGSGTRLTVV.

This chain links TRBV20-1 with TRBJ1-1, with a weak D call TRBD1 (5 bases). Germline V gene lookup returns CDR1 DFQATT and CDR2 SNEGSKA (reference sequence). The CDR3 runs 13 residues. Trimming pared 7 bases from V and 1 base from J, leaving 13 bases between. This CDR3 is CSGEGRANTEAFF. CDR3 sequence (DNA): TGCAGTGGAGAGGGACGGGCGAACACTGAAGCTTTCTTT.

This clonotype was observed at least ten times. The V gene is TRBV20-1, the J gene TRBJ2-3, with TRBD2 matching 13 bases. This CDR3 contains 15 residues. CDR1 and CDR2 (germline): DFQATT, SNEGSKA (reference sequence). V was clipped by 4 bases and J by 4 bases; unmatched bases: 5. The CDR3: CSATRTSGSPDTQYF. CDR3 nucleotide sequence: TGCAGTGCTACCCGGACTAGCGGGAGCCCAGATACGCAGTATTTT.

The V and J genes are TRBV19 and TRBJ1-1; D is unclear. Germline V gene data show CDR1 as LNHDA and CDR2 as SQIVND (reference sequence). The CDR3 has 15 amino acids. Deletions cut 6 bases from V and 0 bases from J, with 14 bases between. The CDR3 DNA is TGTGCCAGTAGGGGAGGCAGTTCAATGAACACTGAAGCTTTCTTT. This sequence encodes CASRGGSSMNTEAFF.

This clonotype was seen repeatedly, ten times or more. The genes are TRBV7-3 and TRBJ2-5; tentative D call: TRBD2 (6 bases). Germline V gene data show CDR1 as SGHTA and CDR2 as FQGTGA. CDR3 length: 15 residues. Trimming took off 1 base at V and 1 base at J, with 10 bases between the two ends. CDR3 residues: CASSLIGGFQETQYF. In DNA form, the CDR3 reads TGTGCCAGCAGCTTAATCGGGGGTTTCCAAGAGACCCAGTACTTC.

The J gene is TRBJ1-2, the V gene TRBV28, with D maybe TRBD1 (6 bases). CDR3 length equals 12 residues. Germline V gene lookup returns CDR1 MDHEN and CDR2 SYDVKM. Between the trimmed V and J ends, which lost 6 bases and 8 bases, there was a span of 13 bases. CDR3 DNA: TGTGCCAGCAGGAGTCGGGGGCGAGGCTACACCTTC. It is translated as CASRSRGRGYTF.

In nucleotides, the CDR3 is TGCGCCAGCAGCCAAGGAACGGGGCGGGACGTGACAGATACGCAGTATTTT. Translating it yields CASSQGTGRDVTDTQYF. The V and J genes are TRBV4-1 and TRBJ2-3; weak D call: TRBD2 (6 bases). The CDR3 has 17 amino acids. Per the germline V gene, CDR1 is MGHRA and CDR2 is YSYEKL. The ends were cut back, 1 base at V and 3 bases at J, with 17 bases in the middle.

This clonotype was picked up a small number of times. The rearrangement joins TRBV7-9 to TRBJ2-2; D is possibly TRBD1 (5 bases). Deletions cut 4 bases from V and 8 bases from J, with 17 bases between. Germline-derived CDR1 and CDR2 are SEHNR and FQNEAQ (reference sequence). The length of the CDR3 is 15 residues. The CDR3 loop is CASSYGTTRTGELFF. The CDR3, as DNA: TGTGCCAGCAGCTATGGTACGACGCGGACAGGGGAGCTGTTTTTT. Drawing the rest from reference TRBV7-9 and TRBJ2-2, the complete variable domain is DTGVSQNPRHKITKRGQNVTFRCDPISEHNRLYWYRQTLGQGPEFLTYFQNEAQLEKSRLLSDRFSAERPKGSFSTLEIQRTEQGDSAMYLCASSYGTTRTGELFFGEGSRLTVL.

This clonotype has more than one count but fewer than ten. The gene calls are TRBV4-2 and TRBJ2-5; a weak D match, TRBD2 (6 bases). CDR3 length equals 15 residues. The V end was cut by 4 bases, the J end by 3 bases, with 15 bases between. In germline, CDR1 is LGHNA, CDR2 YNFKEQ. CDR3 nucleotides: TGTGCCAGCAGCCCCAGGGCGACGGGGGAAGAGACCCAGTACTTC. This translates into CASSPRATGEETQYF.

The J gene is TRBJ2-2, the V gene TRBV15, with TRBD2 matching 7 bases. The CDR3 sequence is 14 residues long. CDR1 and CDR2 from the germline V gene are LNHNV and YYDKDF (reference sequence). V dropped 6 bases and J dropped 3; count of bases not matched to a gene: 4. The CDR3 region is CATRTSPDTGELFF. As DNA, the CDR3 is TGTGCCACCAGGACTAGCCCGGACACCGGGGAGCTGTTTTTT.

V and J are TRBV20-1 and TRBJ2-1; the match to TRBD2 covers 11 bases. The CDR3 contains 14 residues. Unmatched junction bases numbered 6, after V lost 6 bases and J lost 5 bases. Germline CDR1 and CDR2: DFQATT and SNEGSKA (reference sequence). This CDR3 reads CSALGTSGNNEQFF. The CDR3 region has the DNA TGCAGTGCCCTGGGGACTAGCGGTAACAATGAGCAGTTCTTC.

This clonotype was seen a handful of times. The chain links TRBV15 to TRBJ2-7; TRBD2 matches 11 bases. CDR1 and CDR2 (germline): LNHNV, YYDKDF (reference sequence). V dropped 3 bases and J dropped 5; count of bases not matched to a gene: 3. This CDR3 has 14 residues. This CDR3 is CATSRPGLADEQYF. For the CDR3, the DNA is TGTGCCACCAGCAGGCCGGGACTAGCGGACGAGCAGTACTTC.

In its sample, this clonotype was seen a few times. The chain recombines TRBV20-1 with TRBJ2-1, with 11 bases matching TRBD2. CDR1 is DFQATT and CDR2 is SNEGSKA in the germline V gene (reference sequence). There are 15 residues in the CDR3. V lost 6 bases and J lost 7; bases outside the gene matches: 11. CDR3 coding DNA: TGCAGTGCGTCCCCCCCCCTAGCGGGAGGTAATGAGCAGTTCTTC. Residues: CSASPPLAGGNEQFF.

The chain recombines TRBV6-6 with TRBJ2-2; TRBD1 might be the D (6 bases). The ends were cut back, 1 base at V and 0 bases at J, with 15 bases in the middle. In germline, CDR1 is MNHNY, CDR2 SVGAGI (reference sequence). The CDR3 loop spans 18 amino acids. The CDR3 sequence is CASSYYDRSSANTGELFF. The DNA of the CDR3 is TGTGCCAGCAGTTACTATGACAGGTCTTCGGCGAACACCGGGGAGCTGTTTTTT.

This clonotype was seen many times. V is TRBV10-1 and J is TRBJ2-4; D call uncertain. V shed 2 bases and J shed 3 bases, with 11 bases lying between them. Germline values: CDR1 WNHNN, CDR2 SYGVQD (reference sequence). This CDR3 comprises 15 residues. CDR3 sequence: CASSEGPLGKNIQYF. Here the CDR3 DNA reads TGCGCCAGCAGTGAGGGACCCCTGGGCAAAAACATTCAGTACTTC.

This chain connects TRBV20-1 to TRBJ2-7; 7 bases align to TRBD1. The germline V gene has CDR1 DFQATT and CDR2 SNEGSKA (reference sequence). The length of the CDR3 is 13 residues. V trimming: 5 bases; J trimming: 1 base; junction bases outside the gene matches: 5. The CDR3 DNA reads as TGCAGTGCTCCGGGACAGACGTCCTACGAGCAGTACGTC. As protein: CSAPGQTSYEQYV.

Details on this clonotype: Given a much more abundant clone one base away, this may be a read error. The chain combines TRBV7-9 with TRBJ1-4, with D hard to call. CDR1 and CDR2 (germline): SEHNR, FQNEAQ (reference sequence). The V and J ends lost 1 base and 6 bases respectively, with 6 bases between them. This CDR3 has 13 residues. The CDR3 DNA follows: TGTGCCAGCAGCTTAGGTGCCCATGAAAAACTGTTTTTT. Amino acid sequence: CASSLGAHEKLFF.

The V call is TRBV18, the J call TRBJ1-1; D unclear. This CDR3 is 13 amino acids long. V dropped 3 bases and J dropped 1 base, with 6 bases sitting between them. Germline V gives CDR1 KGHSH, CDR2 LQKENI. CDR3 in DNA: TGTGCCAGCTCACCGACTTCGAACACTGAAGCTTTCTTT. Translation gives CASSPTSNTEAFF.

This clonotype was seen a handful of times. The genes are TRBV6-6 and TRBJ2-3; the D gene is possibly TRBD2 (6 bases). The CDR3 length is 12 residues. Trimming removed 11 bases at V and 5 bases at J, with 14 bases between. The germline V gene has CDR1 MNHNY and CDR2 SVGAGI (reference sequence). The CDR3 DNA reads TGTGCCTCCCGCTGGAGGGAAGATACGCAGTATTTT. This translates into CASRWREDTQYF.

J is TRBJ2-5 and V is TRBV12-3 or TRBV12-4; D not certain. Trimming pared 6 bases from V and 3 bases from J, leaving 14 bases between. The CDR3 has 14 amino acids. This chain's CDR3 is CASSRPGGKETQYF. CDR3 sequence (DNA): TGTGCCAGCAGCCGACCTGGTGGAAAAGAGACCCAGTACTTC.

The J gene is TRBJ1-2, the V gene TRBV7-2, with D maybe TRBD1 (6 bases). The CDR3 is made up of 14 amino acids. From germline, CDR1 is SGHTA and CDR2 FQGNSA. Trimming left V 5 bases short and J 4 bases short, with 14 bases between. CDR3: CASSTSGAIYGYTF. The CDR3 nucleotides are TGTGCCAGCAGCACCTCAGGGGCAATCTATGGCTACACCTTC.

This clonotype was counted at least ten times. This chain uses TRBV12-3 or TRBV12-4 with TRBJ2-1; TRBD1 agrees at 9 bases. The CDR3 loop spans 16 amino acids. Trimming took 6 bases from V and 7 from J; bases not matched to a gene: 13. CDR3 region: CASRVPGGQGFNEQFF. DNA of the CDR3: TGTGCCAGCAGAGTCCCCGGGGGACAGGGTTTTAATGAGCAGTTCTTC.

This clonotype appeared many times. The J gene is TRBJ2-1, the V gene TRBV14; D remains unclear. Germline V lookup: CDR1 SGHDN, CDR2 FVKESK. Trimming took 1 base from V and 1 from J, leaving 14 bases between them. This CDR3 region has 17 residues. The CDR3 DNA is TGTGCCAGCAGCCAAGGAGTAGGTCTAGTGTCCTACAATGAGCAGTTCTTC. Translated, it gives CASSQGVGLVSYNEQFF.